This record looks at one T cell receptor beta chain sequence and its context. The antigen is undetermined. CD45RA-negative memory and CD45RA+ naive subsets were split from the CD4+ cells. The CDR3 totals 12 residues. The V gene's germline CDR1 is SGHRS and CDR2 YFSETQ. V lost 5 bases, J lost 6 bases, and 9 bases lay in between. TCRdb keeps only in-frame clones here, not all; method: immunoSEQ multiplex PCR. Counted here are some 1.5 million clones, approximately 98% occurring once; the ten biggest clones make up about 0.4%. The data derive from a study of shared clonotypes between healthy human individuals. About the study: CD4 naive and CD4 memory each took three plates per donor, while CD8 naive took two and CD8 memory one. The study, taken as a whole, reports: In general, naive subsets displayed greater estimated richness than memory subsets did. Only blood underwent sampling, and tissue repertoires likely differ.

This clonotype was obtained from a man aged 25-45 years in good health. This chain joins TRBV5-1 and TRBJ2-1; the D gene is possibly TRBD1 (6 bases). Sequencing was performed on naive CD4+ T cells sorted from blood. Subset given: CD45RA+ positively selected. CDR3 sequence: CASSMGANEQFF. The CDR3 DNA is TGCGCCAGCAGTATGGGGGCCAATGAGCAGTTCTTC.